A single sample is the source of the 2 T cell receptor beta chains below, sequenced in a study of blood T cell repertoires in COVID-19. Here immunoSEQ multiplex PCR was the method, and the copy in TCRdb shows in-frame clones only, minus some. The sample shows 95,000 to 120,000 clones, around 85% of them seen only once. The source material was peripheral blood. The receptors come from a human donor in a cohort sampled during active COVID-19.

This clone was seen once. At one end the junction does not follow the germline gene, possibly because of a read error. The CDR3 DNA is TGCGCCAGCAGCCGCGTTCTTAACAGTGAAGCTTTCTTT. Amino acids: CASSRVLNSEAFF. J is TRBJ1-1 and V is TRBV4-1; no clear D. Germline assignment: CDR1 MGHRA and CDR2 YSYEKL. CDR3 length equals 13 residues.

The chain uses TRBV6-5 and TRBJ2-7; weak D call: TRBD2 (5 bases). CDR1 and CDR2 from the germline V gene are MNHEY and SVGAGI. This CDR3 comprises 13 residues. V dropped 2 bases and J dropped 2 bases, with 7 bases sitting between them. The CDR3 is CASSYLEAYEQYF. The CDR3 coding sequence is TGTGCCAGCAGTTACCTGGAGGCCTACGAGCAGTACTTC.